The 29 T cell receptor beta chains below all came from one sample that was sequenced in a study of shared clonotypes between healthy human individuals. Repertoires were generated with immunoSEQ multiplex PCR, while TCRdb's copy carries only in-frame clones and drops some. The sample yields about 480,000 clones, roughly 79% seen once. Source material: PBMCs. The receptors here all came from a woman aged 40 to 49 in good health. Some clones in this sample may be carry-over from other donors' samples.

The rearrangement joins TRBV2 to TRBJ2-1; no firm D call. The length of the CDR3 is 11 residues. The V gene lost 5 bases and the J gene lost 4 bases, with 3 bases spanning the gap. Germline CDR1 and CDR2: SNHLY and FYNNEI. For the CDR3, the DNA is TGTGCCAGCAGTCTTTACAATGAGCAGTTCTTC. As protein: CASSLYNEQFF.

The chain recombines TRBV5-6 with TRBJ2-2, with TRBD1 matching 8 bases. CDR3 length: 15 residues. The J segment lost 6 bases and the V segment lost 4 bases, leaving 8 bases of the junction unmatched. Germline CDR1 is SGHDT and CDR2 is YYEEEE. CDR3 residues: CASSQTDRDAGELFF. The CDR3 region has the DNA TGTGCCAGCAGCCAAACGGACAGGGATGCCGGGGAGCTGTTTTTT.

The rearrangement uses TRBV5-1 and TRBJ2-7, with 12 bases matching TRBD2. This CDR3 comprises 16 residues. With V trimmed by 0 bases and J by 2 bases, 3 bases remained unmatched. In germline, CDR1 is SGHRS, CDR2 YFSETQ. The CDR3: CASSLEGLAGAYEQYF. The CDR3 DNA is TGCGCCAGCAGCTTGGAGGGACTAGCGGGTGCCTACGAGCAGTACTTC.

This chain connects TRBV7-3 to TRBJ2-1; D unresolved. CDR1 and CDR2 from the germline V gene are SGHTA and FQGTGA. The length of the CDR3 is 14 residues. The V end lost 8 bases, the J end lost 8 bases, and 19 bases lay between the germline ends. The CDR3 reads CASSPVNSVDEQFF. For the CDR3, the DNA is TGTGCCAGCTCCCCAGTCAACAGTGTGGATGAGCAGTTCTTC. Together with reference TRBV7-3 and TRBJ2-1, the CDR3 gives the full variable domain: GAGVSQTPSNKVTEKGKYVELRCDPISGHTALYWYRQSLGQGPEFLIYFQGTGAADDSGLPNDRFFAVRPEGSVSTLKIQRTERGDSAVYLCASSPVNSVDEQFFGPGTRLTVL.

The chain recombines TRBV5-6 with TRBJ1-5; TRBD1 matches at 7 bases. The CDR3 runs 15 residues. Germline V gene lookup returns CDR1 SGHDT and CDR2 YYEEEE. V shed 4 bases, J shed 4 bases, and the junction held 8 bases outside the gene matches. For the CDR3, the DNA is TGTGCCAGCAGCATGTGGGACAGAGGGAATCAGCCCCAGCATTTT. It specifies CASSMWDRGNQPQHF.

The chain recombines TRBV2 with TRBJ1-1; D is possibly TRBD1 (5 bases). Germline loops: CDR1 SNHLY, CDR2 FYNNEI. This CDR3 comprises 13 residues. V was shortened by 6 bases and J by 1 base, with 9 bases between the two germline ends. As DNA, the CDR3 is TGTGCCAGCAGGGGGACGGCGAACACTGAAGCTTTCTTT. As protein: CASRGTANTEAFF.

V gene TRBV7-9 combines with J gene TRBJ2-7, with D possibly being TRBD1 or TRBD2 (5 bases each). The V end lost 6 bases, the J end lost 2 bases, and 11 bases lay between the germline ends. Germline-derived CDR1 and CDR2 are SEHNR and FQNEAQ (reference sequence). CDR3 size: 13 residues. DNA for the CDR3: TGTGCCAGCAGTCGGGACGGCACCTACGAGCAGTACTTC. Translation: CASSRDGTYEQYF.

This clone was detected once. The chain couples TRBV2 to TRBJ2-7; maybe TRBD1 (6 bases). Germline V lookup: CDR1 SNHLY, CDR2 FYNNEI. V dropped 5 bases and J dropped 6 bases, with 14 bases sitting between them. This CDR3 is 13 amino acids long. The CDR3 region has the DNA TGTGCCAGCAGTCCGGGACAAAGTAGCGAGCAGTACTTC. This translates into CASSPGQSSEQYF.

V is TRBV4-1 and J is TRBJ2-1, with 7 bases matching TRBD1. The CDR3 spans 15 residues. Trimming at V came to 4 bases and at J to 0 bases, leaving 3 bases not matched to a gene. Germline V gives CDR1 MGHRA, CDR2 YSYEKL. CDR3: CASSLGTASYNEQFF. As DNA, the CDR3 is TGCGCCAGCAGCCTCGGGACAGCCTCCTACAATGAGCAGTTCTTC.

The chain links TRBV28 to TRBJ2-1; TRBD1 or TRBD2 may be the D gene (5 bases each). Looked up from germline, CDR1 is MDHEN and CDR2 is SYDVKM. V lost 2 bases and J 6 bases, leaving 11 bases between the germline ends. The CDR3 totals 14 residues. In nucleotides, the CDR3 is TGTGCCAGCAGTTTAGGGGGAGATTTCAATGAGCAGTTCTTC. Translation gives CASSLGGDFNEQFF.

Points on this clone: Other DNA sequences within the sample encode an identical CDR3. This chain joins TRBV2 and TRBJ1-5; perhaps TRBD1 as D (5 bases). V lost 2 bases to trimming and J lost 2 bases, with 7 bases between them. The CDR3 consists of 14 residues. CDR1 is SNHLY and CDR2 is FYNNEI in the germline V gene. Here the CDR3 reads CASSEQGGNQPQHF. The CDR3 DNA sequence: TGTGCCAGCAGTGAACAGGGTGGCAATCAGCCCCAGCATTTT.

The V gene is TRBV6-5, the J gene TRBJ2-5; D is undetermined. The CDR3 is 16 residues long. Germline assignment: CDR1 MNHEY and CDR2 SVGAGI. V lost 0 bases and J lost 2, with 13 bases in between. The CDR3 here is CASSYSDLGIQETQYF. The CDR3 bases are TGTGCCAGCAGTTACTCCGACTTGGGGATTCAAGAGACCCAGTACTTC.

This chain links TRBV7-9 with TRBJ1-5; the D gene is possibly TRBD1 (5 bases). The CDR3 sequence is 15 residues long. The germline V and J ends were trimmed by 3 bases and 9 bases, with 18 bases remaining between them. Germline assignment: CDR1 SEHNR and CDR2 FQNEAQ (reference sequence). CDR3 region: CASSLSGRGDGPQHF. The CDR3 bases are TGTGCCAGCAGCTTGTCAGGCCGGGGGGATGGGCCCCAGCATTTT. Full variable domain (remainder filled in from reference TRBV7-9 and TRBJ1-5): DTGVSQNPRHKITKRGQNVTFRCDPISEHNRLYWYRQTLGQGPEFLTYFQNEAQLEKSRLLSDRFSAERPKGSFSTLEIQRTEQGDSAMYLCASSLSGRGDGPQHFGDGTRLSIL.

The genes are TRBV28 and TRBJ1-5, with a weak D call TRBD1 (5 bases). The CDR3 extends over 16 amino acids. Germline V CDR1 and CDR2: MDHEN, SYDVKM. The V gene lost 1 base and the J gene lost 1 base, with 11 bases spanning the gap. The CDR3 sequence is CASSLSLGVSNQPQHF. The CDR3, as DNA: TGTGCCAGCAGTTTATCGTTGGGGGTAAGCAATCAGCCCCAGCATTTT.

This chain's CDR3 is CASSQAGTAGNQPQHF. The CDR3 DNA reads as TGTGCCAGTAGTCAAGCCGGGACAGCCGGCAATCAGCCCCAGCATTTT. The rearrangement joins TRBV19 to TRBJ1-5; TRBD1 matches at 7 bases. The length of the CDR3 is 16 residues. The V and J ends lost 5 bases and 2 bases, in that order; junction bases with no gene match: 9. Germline assignment: CDR1 LNHDA and CDR2 SQIVND (reference sequence).

A remark on this clone: A far larger clone is only one base removed, so a read error is likely. The V call is TRBV25-1, the J call TRBJ2-3; tentatively, D is TRBD1 or TRBD2 (6 bases each). The germline V gene encodes CDR1 MGHDK and CDR2 SYGVNS. The CDR3 runs to 15 residues. The CDR3 is CAGSERDRGADTQYF. The CDR3 nucleotides are TGTGCCGGCAGTGAACGGGATAGGGGGGCAGATACGCAGTATTTT.

This chain uses TRBV6-5 with TRBJ2-1, with 8 bases aligning to TRBD1. The CDR3 sequence is 14 residues long. Germline values: CDR1 MNHEY, CDR2 SVGAGI. Trimming removed 9 bases from V and 2 bases from J; junction bases left unmatched: 6. The DNA for the CDR3 is TGTGCCAGTCACGACAGGGGCACCTACAATGAGCAGTTCTTC. Its translation is CASHDRGTYNEQFF.

The rearrangement uses TRBV18 and TRBJ1-5, with D possibly matching TRBD1 (5 bases). CDR1 is KGHSH, CDR2 LQKENI, per germline. Deletions cut 2 bases from V and 0 bases from J, with 14 bases between. The CDR3 is 17 residues long. This CDR3 reads CASSPARGADSNQPQHF. As DNA, the CDR3 is TGTGCCAGCTCACCAGCAAGAGGGGCCGATAGCAATCAGCCCCAGCATTTT. Full variable domain (missing parts from reference TRBV18 and TRBJ1-5): NAGVMQNPRHLVRRRGQEARLRCSPMKGHSHVYWYRQLPEEGLKFMVYLQKENIIDESGMPKERFSAEFPKEGPSILRIQQVVRGDSAAYFCASSPARGADSNQPQHFGDGTRLSIL.

The CDR3 protein is CASSLDRDYGYTF. CDR3 DNA: TGTGCCAGCAGCTTAGACAGGGACTATGGCTACACCTTC. This sequence joins TRBV11-2 and TRBJ1-2, with a weak D call TRBD1 (5 bases). V was pared by 0 bases and J by 3 bases, with 5 bases between. CDR3 length equals 13 residues. Germline V gene data show CDR1 as SGHAT and CDR2 as FQNNGV.

The rearrangement links TRBV11-1 to TRBJ2-7; unclear D gene. The CDR3 runs 14 residues. Germline CDR1 and CDR2: SGHAT and FQDESV (reference sequence). The V end lost 3 bases, the J end lost 0 bases, and 9 bases lay between the germline ends. This chain's CDR3 is CASSFSQNSYEQYF. CDR3 DNA sequence: TGTGCCAGCAGCTTTAGCCAGAACTCCTACGAGCAGTACTTC.

This chain uses TRBV10-3 with TRBJ1-4; the D is unclear. Germline loops: CDR1 ENHRY, CDR2 SYGVKD. The CDR3 runs 16 residues. V lost 0 bases and J 3 bases, leaving 11 bases between the germline ends. CDR3 sequence reads: CAISESDLGANEKLFF. CDR3 nucleotide sequence: TGTGCCATCAGTGAGTCGGATCTCGGGGCTAATGAAAAACTGTTTTTT.

This chain connects TRBV14 to TRBJ1-2; no clear D. CDR3 length: 13 residues. Germline V gene lookup returns CDR1 SGHDN and CDR2 FVKESK. V was pared by 4 bases and J by 0 bases, with 6 bases between. The CDR3 DNA follows: TGTGCCAGCAGCCGTGCGGCTAACTATGGCTACACCTTC. Amino acid sequence: CASSRAANYGYTF. The entire variable domain, with the rest obtained from reference TRBV14 and TRBJ1-2, is as follows: EAGVTQFPSHSVIEKGQTVTLRCDPISGHDNLYWYRRVMGKEIKFLLHFVKESKQDESGMPNNRFLAERTGGTYSTLKVQPAELEDSGVYFCASSRAANYGYTFGSGTRLTVV.

The gene calls are TRBV11-3 and TRBJ2-2; D not resolved. Germline lookup yields CDR1 SGHNT and CDR2 YENEEA. The CDR3 consists of 13 residues. V was trimmed by 6 bases and J by 5 bases, leaving 10 bases between them. The DNA of the CDR3 is TGTGCCAGCAGATTTCAGGATACCGGGGAGCTGTTTTTT. It yields the protein CASRFQDTGELFF.

The chain combines TRBV7-6 with TRBJ2-1; D uncertain. Germline values: CDR1 SGHVS, CDR2 FNYEAQ. Trimming removed 1 base from V and 7 bases from J, with 11 bases in between. The CDR3 runs to 14 residues. CDR3 protein: CASSLVARRNEQFF. The CDR3 DNA is TGTGCCAGCAGCTTAGTTGCGAGACGGAATGAGCAGTTCTTC.

This clone is a singleton in its sample. V usage is TRBV25-1 and J usage is TRBJ2-2, with D possibly matching TRBD1 (5 bases). The CDR3 is made up of 14 amino acids. Trimming left V 3 bases short and J 7 bases short, with 12 bases between. In germline, CDR1 is MGHDK, CDR2 SYGVNS. The DNA for the CDR3 is TGTGCCAGCAGTGACCAAGGGGATTACGGGGAGCTGTTTTTT. Its protein product is CASSDQGDYGELFF.

V and J are TRBV15 and TRBJ2-2; TRBD2 agrees at 10 bases. CDR3 length: 19 amino acids. CDR1 and CDR2 from the germline V gene are LNHNV and YYDKDF (reference sequence). The V gene end was trimmed by 2 bases and the J gene end by 5 bases; junction bases not matched to a gene: 14. The CDR3 DNA reads TGTGCCACCAGCAGACCAAGAAGGTCTAGCGGGAGTGGAACCGGGGAGCTGTTTTTT. This sequence encodes CATSRPRRSSGSGTGELFF.

The CDR3 protein is CASSLSGTENGYTF. Here the CDR3 DNA reads TGTGCCAGCAGTTTATCCGGGACAGAAAATGGCTACACCTTC. The rearrangement joins TRBV27 to TRBJ1-2, with 7 bases that match TRBD1. This CDR3 contains 14 residues. Germline V lookup: CDR1 MNHEY, CDR2 SMNVEV (reference sequence). V was pared by 0 bases and J by 6 bases, with 4 bases of the junction left unmatched.

This chain joins TRBV16 and TRBJ1-3; no clear D gene. The germline V and J ends were trimmed by 0 bases and 3 bases, with 0 bases remaining between them. From germline, CDR1 is KGHSY and CDR2 FQNENV. The CDR3 contains 12 residues. The CDR3 DNA reads as TGTGCCAGCAGCCAATCTGGAAACACCATATATTTT. Its protein is CASSQSGNTIYF.

A remark on this clone: An end of the junction differs from the germline gene, which may be a read error. This sequence joins TRBV6-1 and TRBJ2-1; D is tentatively TRBD1 or TRBD2 (6 bases each). CDR1 is MNHNS, CDR2 SASEGT, per germline. This CDR3 region has 11 residues. CDR3 amino acids: CASSEWTVAVF. The CDR3 region has the DNA TGTGCCAGCAGTGAGTGGACAGTAGCGGTCTTC.